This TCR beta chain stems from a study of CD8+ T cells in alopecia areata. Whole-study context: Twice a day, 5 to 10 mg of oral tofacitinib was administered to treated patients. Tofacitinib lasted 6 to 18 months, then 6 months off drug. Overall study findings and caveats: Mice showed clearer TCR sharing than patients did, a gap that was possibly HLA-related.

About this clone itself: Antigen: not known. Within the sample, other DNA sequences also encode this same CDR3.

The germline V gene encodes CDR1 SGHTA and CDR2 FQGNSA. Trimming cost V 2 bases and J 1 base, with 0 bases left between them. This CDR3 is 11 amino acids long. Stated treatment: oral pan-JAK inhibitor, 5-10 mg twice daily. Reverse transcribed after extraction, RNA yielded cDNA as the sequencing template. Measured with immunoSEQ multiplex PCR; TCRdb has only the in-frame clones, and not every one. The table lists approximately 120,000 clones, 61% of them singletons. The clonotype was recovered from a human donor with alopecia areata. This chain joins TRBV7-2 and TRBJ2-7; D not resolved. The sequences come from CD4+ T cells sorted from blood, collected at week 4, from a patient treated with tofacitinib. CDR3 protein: CASSLSYEQYF. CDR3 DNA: TGTGCCAGCAGCTTATCCTACGAGCAGTACTTC. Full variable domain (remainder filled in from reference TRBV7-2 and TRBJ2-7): GAGVSQSPSNKVTEKGKDVELRCDPISGHTALYWYRQSLGQGLEFLIYFQGNSAPDKSGLPSDRFSAERTGGSVSTLTIQRTQQEDSAVYLCASSLSYEQYFGPGTRLTVT.